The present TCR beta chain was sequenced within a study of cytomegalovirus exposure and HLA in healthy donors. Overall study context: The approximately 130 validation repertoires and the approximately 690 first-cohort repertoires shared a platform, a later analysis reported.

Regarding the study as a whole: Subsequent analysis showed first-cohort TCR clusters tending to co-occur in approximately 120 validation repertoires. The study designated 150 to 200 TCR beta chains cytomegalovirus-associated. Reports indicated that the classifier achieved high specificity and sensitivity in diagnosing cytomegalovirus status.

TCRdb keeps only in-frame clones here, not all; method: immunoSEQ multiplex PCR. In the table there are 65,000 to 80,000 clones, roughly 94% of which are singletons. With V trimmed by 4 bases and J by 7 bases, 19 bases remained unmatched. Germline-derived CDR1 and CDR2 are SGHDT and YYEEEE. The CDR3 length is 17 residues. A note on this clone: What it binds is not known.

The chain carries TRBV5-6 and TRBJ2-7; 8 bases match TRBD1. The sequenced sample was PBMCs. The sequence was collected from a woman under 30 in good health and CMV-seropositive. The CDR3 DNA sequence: TGTGCCAGCAGCGTACCCACAGGGGGACAACTCGACGTGGAGCAGTACTTC. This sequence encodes CASSVPTGGQLDVEQYF. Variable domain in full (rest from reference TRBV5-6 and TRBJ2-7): DAGVTQSPTHLIKTRGQQVTLRCSPKSGHDTVSWYQQALGQGPQFIFQYYEEEERQRGNFPDRFSGHQFPNYSSELNVNALLLGDSALYLCASSVPTGGQLDVEQYFGPGTRLTVT.